Each of the 24 T cell receptor beta chains below was sequenced from the same sample in a study of CD8 T cells in Susac syndrome. cDNA came from roughly 0.47 to 1 ug RNA primed by random hexamers. One entry per CDR3 protein results from TCRdb running MiXCR on the immunoSEQ multiplex PCR reads. The sample carries about 280,000 distinct CDR3 sequences, 70% to 90% recorded once. Sequences were obtained from CD8+ T cells from PBMCs. All receptors derive from a human donor with multiple sclerosis.

The V and J genes are TRBV7-9 and TRBJ1-2; weak D call: TRBD1 (5 bases). The V end was cut by 8 bases, the J end by 2 bases, with 21 bases between. This CDR3 spans 16 amino acids. Germline-derived CDR1 and CDR2 are SEHNR and FQNEAQ (reference sequence). The CDR3 DNA follows: TGTGCCAGCGCTCCCCCGGGGGGTGTCGGAAACTATGGCTACACCTTC. It is translated as CASAPPGGVGNYGYTF.

The V and J genes are TRBV7-2 and TRBJ2-1; D unclear. The CDR3 runs 11 residues. The germline gives CDR1 SGHTA, CDR2 FQGNSA. V was cut by 2 bases and J by 9 bases, with 5 bases left in between. The CDR3 DNA follows: TGTGCCAGCAGCTTATCAATTGAGCAGTTCTTC. Its translation: CASSLSIEQFF.

The CDR3 DNA follows: TGTGCCAGCAGCGCAACGGGACTAGAATTAGAGACCCAGTACTTC. Residues: CASSATGLELETQYF. This sequence joins TRBV13 and TRBJ2-5; 8 bases match TRBD2. J lost 4 bases, V lost 5 bases, and 9 bases had no gene match. The CDR3 contains 15 residues. The germline gives CDR1 PRHDT, CDR2 FYEKMQ (reference sequence).

The chain is built from TRBV6-1 and TRBJ1-1; 8 bases are a match to TRBD1. Germline CDR1 and CDR2: MNHNS and SASEGT. The CDR3 consists of 13 residues. With 7 bases clipped from V and 6 bases from J, the junction kept 7 bases outside the gene matches. The DNA for the CDR3 is TGTGCCAGCAACAACCAGGGGGCCCCTGAAGCTTTCTTT. This encodes CASNNQGAPEAFF.

CDR3 residues: CASSYGQFPGNEQFF. The DNA for the CDR3 is TGTGCCAGCAGCTACGGACAGTTCCCGGGGAATGAGCAGTTCTTC. The V gene is TRBV7-6, the J gene TRBJ2-1; weak D call: TRBD1 (6 bases). The V end lost 4 bases, the J end lost 7 bases, and 17 bases lay between the germline ends. Germline V gene lookup returns CDR1 SGHVS and CDR2 FNYEAQ. The CDR3 consists of 15 residues.

The V and J genes are TRBV28 and TRBJ2-3; TRBD2 agrees at 8 bases. Germline loops: CDR1 MDHEN, CDR2 SYDVKM. The CDR3 runs 15 residues. V was clipped by 3 bases and J by 4 bases; unmatched bases: 6. Written as DNA, the CDR3 is TGTGCCAGCAGTTTTGGAAGCGGGAGAGCAGATACGCAGTATTTT. Protein: CASSFGSGRADTQYF.

Only a few counts were recorded for this clonotype. The gene calls are TRBV10-2 and TRBJ2-7, with D perhaps TRBD1 (6 bases). Germline V gene sequence: CDR1 WSHSY, CDR2 SAAADI. The CDR3 is 13 amino acids. Trimming pared 11 bases from V and 2 bases from J, leaving 16 bases between. For the CDR3, the DNA is TGCGCCCCTCTCCCAGGACAGACCTACGAGCAGTACTTC. Protein sequence: CAPLPGQTYEQYF.

The V call is TRBV9, the J call TRBJ2-1, with TRBD2 identical over 14 bases. The V segment lost 0 bases and the J segment 5 bases; nucleotides outside the gene matches: 4. Germline assignment: CDR1 SGDLS and CDR2 YYNGEE. The CDR3 consists of 17 residues. This chain's CDR3 is CASSVGGTSGRHNEQFF. The CDR3 DNA reads as TGTGCCAGCAGCGTAGGCGGGACTAGCGGGAGACACAATGAGCAGTTCTTC.

This clonotype was seen a single time. The chain carries TRBV5-1 and TRBJ2-7; 11 bases align to TRBD1. The CDR3 is 18 amino acids. Germline CDR1 SGHRS, CDR2 YFSETQ. The trim removed 0 bases at V and 5 bases at J, leaving 13 bases unmatched. CDR3 region: CASSLALVMGQGVHEQYF. CDR3 DNA: TGCGCCAGCAGCTTGGCCTTAGTGATGGGACAGGGGGTCCACGAGCAGTACTTC. Combining the CDR3 with reference TRBV5-1 and TRBJ2-7 gives the whole variable domain KAGVTQTPRYLIKTRGQQVTLSCSPISGHRSVSWYQQTPGQGLQFLFEYFSETQRNKGNFPGRFSGRQFSNSRSEMNVSTLELGDSALYLCASSLALVMGQGVHEQYFGPGTRLTVT.

The rearrangement links TRBV3-1 to TRBJ2-2; the match to TRBD2 covers 9 bases. V shed 4 bases, J shed 7 bases, and the junction held 4 bases outside the gene matches. The CDR3 extends over 14 amino acids. Germline V gene sequence: CDR1 LGHDT, CDR2 YNNKEL (reference sequence). CDR3 sequence (DNA): TGTGCCAGCAGCCTAGCGGGAGTGGGCGGGGAGCTGTTTTTT. Residues: CASSLAGVGGELFF.

V and J are TRBV7-9 and TRBJ2-5; D remains ambiguous. Germline loops: CDR1 SEHNR, CDR2 FQNEAQ (reference sequence). The germline V and J ends were trimmed by 5 bases and 4 bases, with 20 bases remaining between them. The CDR3 is made up of 16 amino acids. The CDR3 spells CASSTPSVPPSETQYF. The CDR3 DNA follows: TGTGCCAGCAGCACCCCTTCCGTCCCCCCGTCAGAGACCCAGTACTTC.

CDR3 nucleotides: TGTGCCAGCAGTCCAAAGACAGGGGTGAACACTGAAGCTTTCTTT. This codes for CASSPKTGVNTEAFF. V is TRBV27 and J is TRBJ1-1, with 8 bases fitting TRBD1. The CDR3 covers 15 residues. The germline CDR1 and CDR2 sequences are MNHEY and SMNVEV (reference sequence). The trim removed 5 bases at V and 0 bases at J, leaving 5 bases unmatched.

The chain has TRBV24-1 and TRBJ1-2; D ambiguous. With 6 bases removed from V and 3 bases from J, the gap between germline ends came to 1 base. Germline V gives CDR1 KGHDR, CDR2 SFDVKD. The CDR3 has 10 residues. The CDR3 loop reads CATSYYGYTF. The CDR3 region has the DNA TGTGCCACCAGTTACTATGGCTACACCTTC.

This clonotype has just one count. The chain carries TRBV6-1 and TRBJ2-5; 8 positions agree with TRBD2. Germline V gene lookup returns CDR1 MNHNS and CDR2 SASEGT. The CDR3 is 18 residues long. Germline trimming cut 8 bases from V and 1 base from J; bases unmatched to any gene: 18. CDR3 in amino acids: CASRLFAGGEVPQETQYF. The CDR3 bases are TGTGCCAGCCGACTCTTTGCGGGAGGTGAGGTACCCCAAGAGACCCAGTACTTC.

The J gene is TRBJ2-7, the V gene TRBV4-2, with 9 bases lining up with TRBD2. With V trimmed by 4 bases and J by 3 bases, 4 bases remained unmatched. Germline values: CDR1 LGHNA, CDR2 YNFKEQ. The CDR3 has 14 amino acids. CDR3 region: CASSLRLADYEQYF. The CDR3 bases are TGTGCCAGCAGCCTGCGACTAGCGGACTACGAGCAGTACTTC.

There are a few counts of this clonotype. This rearrangement joins TRBV30 to TRBJ2-1; D call uncertain. Per the germline V gene, CDR1 is GTSNPN and CDR2 is SVGIG (reference sequence). Between the trimmed V and J ends, which lost 5 bases and 0 bases, there was a span of 5 bases. The CDR3 extends over 12 amino acids. This chain's CDR3 is CAWSRSYNEQFF. Here the CDR3 DNA reads TGTGCCTGGTCACGCTCCTACAATGAGCAGTTCTTC.

DNA for the CDR3: TGTGCCAGCAGATCTCGGGACAGGGGATCCTACGAGCAGTACTTC. Residues: CASRSRDRGSYEQYF. This sequence joins TRBV7-9 and TRBJ2-7, with 10 bases fitting TRBD1. The CDR3 is made up of 15 amino acids. Germline V lookup: CDR1 SEHNR, CDR2 FQNEAQ (reference sequence). With 6 bases clipped from V and 1 base from J, the junction kept 6 bases outside the gene matches.

The CDR3 reads CATAVGAGGPDEQFF. CDR3 coding DNA: TGTGCCACCGCGGTCGGCGCGGGAGGGCCAGATGAGCAGTTCTTC. This chain connects TRBV24-1 to TRBJ2-1; 9 nucleotides align to TRBD2. Germline assignment: CDR1 KGHDR and CDR2 SFDVKD. Trimming at V came to 9 bases and at J to 8 bases, leaving 13 bases not matched to a gene. The CDR3 has 15 amino acids.

Only a few counts were recorded for this clonotype. DNA of the CDR3: TGTGCCAGCAAGGGACTAGCGGGAATCCGGGAGACCCAGTACTTC. Its translation: CASKGLAGIRETQYF. V is TRBV27 and J is TRBJ2-5; 13 bases match TRBD2. The CDR3 has 15 residues. Germline V gene lookup returns CDR1 MNHEY and CDR2 SMNVEV (reference sequence). The ends lost 7 bases at V and 5 bases at J; junction bases unmatched: 7.

The chain is built from TRBV27 and TRBJ2-2; 7 nucleotides align to TRBD2. This CDR3 is 15 amino acids long. Unmatched junction bases numbered 9, after V lost 5 bases and J lost 6 bases. In germline, CDR1 is MNHEY, CDR2 SMNVEV (reference sequence). In nucleotides, the CDR3 is TGTGCCAGCAGTCTCTATGCGGGAGTCGCCGGGGAGCTGTTTTTT. Amino acid sequence: CASSLYAGVAGELFF.

The gene calls are TRBV16 and TRBJ1-4; the match to TRBD1 covers 9 bases. This CDR3 has 18 amino acids. Germline lookup yields CDR1 KGHSY and CDR2 FQNENV. V gave up 2 bases and J gave up 7 bases; unmatched junction bases: 14. CDR3 nucleotides: TGTGCCAGCAGCCAAACCGACTCAGCCGGGACAGGGCGTGAAAAACTGTTTTTT. This translates into CASSQTDSAGTGREKLFF.

The chain carries TRBV6-5 and TRBJ2-5, with no clear D. CDR3 length: 15 amino acids. Germline V gene data show CDR1 as MNHEY and CDR2 as SVGAGI. Trimming stripped 7 bases from V and 1 base from J, with 16 bases between. CDR3 region: CASTQGYGGQETQYF. CDR3 coding DNA: TGTGCCAGCACCCAAGGGTATGGCGGCCAAGAGACCCAGTACTTC.

The chain recombines TRBV12-3 or TRBV12-4 with TRBJ2-5, with TRBD2 matching 10 bases. Unmatched junction bases numbered 12, after V lost 6 bases and J lost 5 bases. The CDR3 runs to 16 residues. In nucleotides, the CDR3 is TGTGCCAGCAGCTCCCTCAGCGGGAGGGCCTGGGAGACCCAGTACTTC. Its protein is CASSSLSGRAWETQYF.

For the CDR3, the DNA is TGTGCCAGTAGTATGGGGCGGGGCGCCTACGAGCAGTACTTC. This sequence encodes CASSMGRGAYEQYF. The chain has TRBV19 and TRBJ2-7; TRBD2 might be the D (6 bases). There are 14 residues in the CDR3. CDR1 is LNHDA, CDR2 SQIVND, per germline (reference sequence). V was pared by 3 bases and J by 2 bases, with 11 bases between.